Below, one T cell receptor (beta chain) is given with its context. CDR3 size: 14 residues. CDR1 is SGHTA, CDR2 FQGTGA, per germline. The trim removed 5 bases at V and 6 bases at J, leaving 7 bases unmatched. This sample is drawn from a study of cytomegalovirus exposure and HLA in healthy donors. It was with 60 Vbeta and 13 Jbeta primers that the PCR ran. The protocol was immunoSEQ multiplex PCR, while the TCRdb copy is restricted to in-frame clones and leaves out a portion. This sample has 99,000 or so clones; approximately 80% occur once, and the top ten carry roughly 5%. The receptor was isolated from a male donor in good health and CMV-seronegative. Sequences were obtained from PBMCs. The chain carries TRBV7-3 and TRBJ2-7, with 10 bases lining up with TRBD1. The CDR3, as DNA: TGTGCCAGCAGCCCGGGGGACAGGGGTACCGAGCAGTACTTC. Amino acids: CASSPGDRGTEQYF.